These T cell receptor beta chains were read from a single sample in a study of early stage breast cancer tumors. Some clones are missing from TCRdb's copy, which holds only in-frame ones; the method was immunoSEQ multiplex PCR. The data show around 53,000 clones, 75% to 95% seen once. Sequences were obtained from blood. Receptors were obtained from a person between 70 and 80 years old with breast cancer. The CDR3 runs from the conserved cysteine through the conserved F or W. The D gene is left open where the match is weak. Only some rows state a clone size, as once, few, many or a class for expanded clones.

J gene,D gene,clone size,V gene,CDR3 protein,CDR3 DNA
TRBJ1-6,TRBD1,-,TRBV6-5,CASKFLAGGNSPLHF,TGTGCCAGCAAGTTCTTGGCAGGGGGGAATTCACCCCTCCACTTT
TRBJ1-6,TRBD1,-,TRBV19,CASAGDRHNSPLHF,TGTGCCAGCGCCGGGGACAGGCATAATTCACCCCTCCACTTT
TRBJ2-3,-,-,TRBV25-1,CASSDRWRGLEDTQYF,TGTGCCAGCAGTGACCGCTGGCGGGGATTAGAAGATACGCAGTATTTT
TRBJ1-2,-,-,TRBV5-8,CASSLDRTNYGYTF,TGTGCCAGCAGCTTGGACAGGACTAACTATGGCTACACCTTC
TRBJ1-2,-,-,TRBV4-1,CASSLSPGSNYGYTF,TGCGCCAGCAGCCTTTCGCCGGGTTCTAACTATGGCTACACCTTC
TRBJ1-1,TRBD1,-,TRBV6-1,CASSDPRQGDTEAFF,TGTGCCAGCAGTGATCCTCGACAGGGGGACACTGAAGCTTTCTTT
TRBJ1-6,-,-,TRBV7-9,CASSLEGLGSRNSPLHF,TGTGCCAGCAGCTTAGAGGGGTTGGGTTCTCGTAATTCACCCCTCCACTTT
TRBJ2-1,TRBD2,-,TRBV11-2,CASSLDLAGGQFF,TGTGCCAGCAGCTTAGACCTAGCGGGAGGGCAGTTCTTC
TRBJ2-1,TRBD1,-,TRBV11-2,CASSLTLGDREQFF,TGTGCCAGCAGCTTAACCCTCGGGGACAGGGAGCAGTTCTTC
TRBJ2-7,-,-,TRBV30,CAWTRLEGEQYF,TGTGCCTGGACCCGACTAGAGGGCGAGCAGTACTTC
TRBJ2-7,-,-,TRBV7-7,CASSLHEAGYEQYF,TGTGCTAGCAGCTTGCATGAGGCGGGGTACGAGCAGTACTTC
TRBJ2-5,-,once,TRBV9,CASSLSGQETQYF,TGTGCCAGCAGCTTGAGCGGCCAAGAGACCCAGTACTTC
TRBJ1-1,-,-,TRBV7-9,CASSLDSNTEAFF,TGTGCCAGCAGCTTAGACAGTAACACTGAAGCTTTCTTT
TRBJ1-3,-,-,TRBV28,CASSPEFRNTIYF,TGTGCCAGCAGCCCAGAATTTAGAAACACCATATATTTT
TRBJ1-2,-,-,TRBV7-2,CASSRYDRIDYGYTF,TGTGCCAGCAGCCGATACGACAGGATAGACTATGGCTACACCTTC
TRBJ1-1,TRBD1,-,TRBV7-8,CASSLIDRGEAFF,TGTGCCAGCAGCTTAATAGACAGGGGCGAAGCTTTCTTT
TRBJ2-7,TRBD1,-,TRBV5-1,CASSFSRTGRYYEQYF,TGCGCCAGCAGCTTCTCCAGGACAGGGCGTTACTACGAGCAGTACTTC
TRBJ1-1,-,-,TRBV10-3,CAISDPRGSEAFF,TGTGCCATCAGTGACCCCCGGGGTTCTGAAGCTTTCTTT
TRBJ2-3,-,-,TRBV4-3,CASSPMSGDTQYF,TGCGCCAGCAGCCCCATGTCCGGGGATACGCAGTATTTT
TRBJ1-1,-,-,TRBV5-1,CASSFRRPTGRGNTEAFF,TGCGCCAGCAGCTTTCGCCGGCCCACAGGGAGAGGAAACACTGAAGCTTTCTTT
TRBJ2-1,TRBD2,-,TRBV28,CASSPGLAGVNEQFF,TGTGCCAGCAGTCCGGGACTAGCGGGAGTCAATGAGCAGTTCTTC
TRBJ1-1,-,-,TRBV11-2,CASSKGGAMNTEAFF,TGTGCCAGCAGCAAAGGGGGGGCAATGAACACTGAAGCTTTCTTT
TRBJ1-1,-,-,TRBV19,CASSTTGDTEAFF,TGTGCCAGTAGTACTACGGGAGACACTGAAGCTTTCTTT
TRBJ1-3,-,-,TRBV19,CASSSSGTSLLLSSGNTIYF,TGTGCCAGTAGTAGCTCCGGGACATCCCTTCTCCTTAGCTCTGGAAACACCATATATTTT
TRBJ2-5,TRBD1,-,TRBV18,CASSTRTGQETQYF,TGTGCCAGCTCAACTCGGACAGGGCAAGAGACCCAGTACTTC
TRBJ2-3,TRBD2,-,TRBV11-2,CASSLKRGVRTDTQYF,TGTGCCAGCAGCCTCAAGCGGGGGGTGAGGACAGATACGCAGTATTTT
TRBJ2-5,-,-,TRBV25-1,CASSEGTARNVETQYF,TGTGCCAGCAGTGAAGGAACAGCCAGAAACGTAGAGACCCAGTACTTC
TRBJ1-2,TRBD1,-,TRBV19,CASSIGRGDYGYTF,TGTGCCAGTAGTATTGGCAGGGGGGACTATGGCTACACCTTC
TRBJ1-1,TRBD1,-,TRBV7-9,CASSRPGQRNTEAFF,TGTGCCAGCAGCCGGCCGGGACAGCGGAACACTGAAGCTTTCTTT
TRBJ1-1,-,-,TRBV6-5,CASSYPRQLVTEAFF,TGTGCCAGCAGTTACCCCCGACAGTTGGTCACTGAAGCTTTCTTT
TRBJ2-2,TRBD2,-,TRBV7-2,CASSLAPASGVNTGELFF,TGTGCCAGCAGCTTAGCGCCGGCTAGCGGGGTGAACACCGGGGAGCTGTTTTTT
TRBJ2-7,TRBD1,-,TRBV7-9,CASSGQGEQYF,TGTGCCAGCAGCGGACAGGGCGAGCAGTACTTC
TRBJ2-1,-,-,TRBV18,CASSAGPGRISYNEQFF,TGTGCCAGCTCAGCCGGACCAGGGCGAATCTCCTACAATGAGCAGTTCTTC
TRBJ2-3,-,few,TRBV9,CASSADTDTQYF,TGTGCCAGCAGCGCAGACACAGATACGCAGTATTTT
TRBJ1-5,-,-,TRBV18,CASSPSGEGRNQPQHF,TGTGCCAGCTCACCATCAGGGGAAGGTCGCAATCAGCCCCAGCATTTT
TRBJ2-1,-,-,TRBV9,CASSVATSAASINEQFF,TGTGCCAGCAGCGTAGCTACTTCGGCGGCCTCAATAAATGAGCAGTTCTTC
TRBJ2-1,TRBD2,-,TRBV2,CASRQGTSGYNEQFF,TGTGCCAGCAGACAAGGGACTAGCGGCTACAATGAGCAGTTCTTC
TRBJ1-2,-,few,TRBV27,CASQGPLGGYTF,TGTGCCAGCCAGGGGCCCCTGGGGGGCTACACCTTC
TRBJ1-4,-,-,TRBV6-4,CASSASENGLFF,TGTGCCAGCAGTGCCTCTGAGAACGGACTGTTTTTT
TRBJ1-2,-,-,TRBV7-9,CASSWDTSYGYTF,TGTGCCAGCAGCTGGGACACCTCCTATGGCTACACCTTC
TRBJ1-4,-,-,TRBV30,CAWSPGGAGEKLFF,TGTGCCTGGAGTCCCGGGGGGGCGGGTGAAAAACTGTTTTTT
TRBJ2-7,TRBD2,once,TRBV5-4,CASSFNLRASGEEYF,TGTGCCAGCAGCTTTAATCTAAGGGCTAGCGGTGAGGAGTACTTC
TRBJ2-1,-,-,TRBV30,CAWTLRSYNEQFF,TGTGCCTGGACATTGCGGAGCTACAATGAGCAGTTCTTC
TRBJ1-2,-,-,TRBV18,CASSPPADGKGYTF,TGTGCCAGCTCACCGCCAGCGGACGGCAAAGGCTACACCTTC
TRBJ1-2,-,-,TRBV6-1,CASSESQVPVYGYTF,TGTGCCAGCAGTGAATCTCAAGTACCGGTCTATGGCTACACCTTC
TRBJ1-1,TRBD1,-,TRBV5-1,CASMGQYSRLNTEAFF,TGCGCCAGCATGGGACAGTACTCACGCCTGAACACTGAAGCTTTCTTT
TRBJ1-1,TRBD1,-,TRBV19,CASTLGTATEAFF,TGTGCCAGTACTCTCGGGACAGCCACTGAAGCTTTCTTT
TRBJ1-1,-,once,TRBV9,CASSPPGGARGAEAFF,TGTGCCAGCAGCCCACCCGGGGGGGCGAGAGGAGCTGAAGCTTTCTTT
TRBJ2-5,-,-,TRBV29-1,CSARGPQETQYF,TGCAGCGCCCGGGGTCCCCAAGAGACCCAGTACTTC
TRBJ2-7,-,-,TRBV7-7,CASSWGGSYEQYF,TGTGCCAGCAGCTGGGGCGGTTCCTACGAGCAGTACTTC
TRBJ1-1,-,-,TRBV6-5,CASSYSRTVEAFF,TGTGCCAGCAGTTACTCGAGGACAGTTGAAGCTTTCTTT
TRBJ2-3,TRBD1,-,TRBV18,CASSLSTDRVTQYF,TGTGCCAGCTCACTATCGACCGACAGGGTTACGCAGTATTTT
TRBJ2-1,-,-,TRBV7-8,CASSFTGLNEQFF,TGTGCCAGCAGCTTTACAGGGCTGAATGAGCAGTTCTTC
TRBJ1-3,-,-,TRBV7-9,CASSLGGSSGNTIYF,TGTGCCAGCAGCTTAGGAGGGTCCTCTGGAAACACCATATATTTT